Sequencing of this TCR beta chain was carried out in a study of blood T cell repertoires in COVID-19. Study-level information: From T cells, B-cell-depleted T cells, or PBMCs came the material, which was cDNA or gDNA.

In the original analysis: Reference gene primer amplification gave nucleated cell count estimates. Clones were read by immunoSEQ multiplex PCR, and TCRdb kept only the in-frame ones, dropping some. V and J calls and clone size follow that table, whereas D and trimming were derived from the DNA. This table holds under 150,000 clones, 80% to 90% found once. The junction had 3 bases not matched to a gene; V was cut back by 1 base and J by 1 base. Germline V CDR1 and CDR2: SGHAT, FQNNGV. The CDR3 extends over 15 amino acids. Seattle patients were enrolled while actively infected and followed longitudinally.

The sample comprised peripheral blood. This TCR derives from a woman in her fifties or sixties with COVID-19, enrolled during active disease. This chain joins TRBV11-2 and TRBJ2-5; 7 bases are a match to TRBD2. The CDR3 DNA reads TGTGCCAGCAGCTTAGGTGGGACTACCCAAGAGACCCAGTACTTC. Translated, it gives CASSLGGTTQETQYF.